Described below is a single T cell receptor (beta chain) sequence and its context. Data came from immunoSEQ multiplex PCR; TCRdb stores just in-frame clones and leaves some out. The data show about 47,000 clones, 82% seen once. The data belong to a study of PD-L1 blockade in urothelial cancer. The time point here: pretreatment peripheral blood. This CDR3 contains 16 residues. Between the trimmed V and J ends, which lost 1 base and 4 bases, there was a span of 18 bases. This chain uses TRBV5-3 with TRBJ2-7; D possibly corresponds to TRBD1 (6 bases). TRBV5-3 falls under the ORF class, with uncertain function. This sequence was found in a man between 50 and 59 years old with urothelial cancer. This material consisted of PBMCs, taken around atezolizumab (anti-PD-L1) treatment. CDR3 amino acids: CARSLRDTEDPYEQYV. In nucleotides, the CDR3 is TGTGCCAGAAGCTTGAGGGACACGGAAGATCCTTACGAGCAGTACGTC.